Below, one T cell receptor beta chain is given with its context. The antigen is unknown. Healthy individuals who donated bone marrow served as the donors. These data come from a study of cytomegalovirus exposure and HLA in healthy donors. Study-level results: Later on, an analysis found that several of the most significant clusters appeared to be linked to common viral pathogens, which included parvovirus B19. A later analysis revealed that TCR association rates differed between HLA loci, peaking at DRB1 and bottoming out at HLA-C.

The PCR employed 60 Vbeta primers together with 13 Jbeta primers. In the original workflow: Later analysis identified some 88 million unique TCR beta chains, around 10 million shared. TCRdb keeps only in-frame clones here, not all; method: immunoSEQ multiplex PCR. V and J calls plus clone size are reproduced from that table; the DNA served to infer D and trimming. The profile covers 95,000 to 100,000 clones, with around three quarters appearing a single time and 4.1% taken by the ten largest. Trimming took off 7 bases at V and 6 bases at J, with 28 bases between the two ends. Germline V gene sequence: CDR1 GTSNPN, CDR2 SVGIG (reference sequence). This CDR3 contains 16 residues.

The receptor comes from a man aged 35 to 55 in good health and CMV-seronegative. The chain employs TRBV30 and TRBJ2-7, with D possibly matching TRBD1 (7 bases). The sequencing sample was made of PBMCs. CDR3 in amino acids: CALDYSSRGRVPEQYF. The CDR3 bases are TGTGCCTTGGACTACTCTAGTAGGGGGCGCGTTCCCGAGCAGTACTTC.